The entry that follows covers one T cell receptor (beta chain) sequence. The table came from immunoSEQ multiplex PCR; TCRdb's copy has only in-frame clones and leaves some out. The data hold approximately 150,000 clones, with around 80% observed a single time. The data were taken from a study of cytotoxic CD8 clonotypes in ibrutinib-treated CLL. The CDR3 is 15 amino acids. Germline CDR1 MNHNY, CDR2 SVGAGI (reference sequence). The V gene lost 2 bases and the J gene lost 4 bases, with 14 bases spanning the gap. The V call is TRBV6-6, the J call TRBJ1-1; perhaps TRBD1 as D (5 bases). The TCR originated in a human donor with chronic lymphocytic leukemia. The source material was PBMCs, sampled after 24 months of ibrutinib treatment. CDR3 amino acids: CASSYPGRRGTEAFF. CDR3 bases: TGTGCCAGCAGTTACCCGGGACGGAGGGGCACTGAAGCTTTCTTT.